One sample yielded the 4 T cell receptor beta chains listed below, sequenced in a study of T cells after yellow fever vaccination. TCRdb re-called the 5' RACE reads through MiXCR, storing one row per CDR3 protein. The sample holds around 350,000 distinct CDR3 sequences; approximately 6% are singletons and the top ten take 15%. The specimen comprised PBMCs, sampled 5 days after the yellow fever booster vaccination. The source of these receptors is a man aged 25-45 years who received the YFV17D yellow fever vaccine.

This clonotype was found many times. This chain connects TRBV20-1 to TRBJ2-1; D call uncertain. Germline CDR1 reads DFQATT; CDR2 reads SNEGSKA (reference sequence). V was cut by 0 bases and J by 0 bases, with 15 bases left in between. CDR3 length: 17 residues. The CDR3 is CSARDSGRVLSYNEQFF. Written as DNA, the CDR3 is TGCAGTGCTAGAGATTCCGGACGGGTACTCTCCTACAATGAGCAGTTCTTC.

The chain carries TRBV7-3 and TRBJ2-1, with TRBD2 matching over 7 bases. CDR3 length: 14 amino acids. Germline trimming cut 2 bases from V and 9 bases from J; bases unmatched to any gene: 7. Germline values: CDR1 SGHTA, CDR2 FQGTGA. CDR3 loop: CASSLGAGEGEQFF. The CDR3 coding sequence is TGTGCCAGCAGCTTAGGGGCGGGAGAGGGTGAGCAGTTCTTC.

This clonotype turned up a few times. This chain joins TRBV9 and TRBJ2-2; possible D gene TRBD1, 6 bases. The germline V gene has CDR1 SGDLS and CDR2 YYNGEE. Between the trimmed V and J ends, which lost 4 bases and 4 bases, there was a span of 14 bases. The CDR3 loop spans 15 amino acids. In DNA, the CDR3 is TGTGCCAGCAGCCCCCACAGGGCCGGCACCGGGGAGCTGTTTTTT. Protein: CASSPHRAGTGELFF.

The rearrangement uses TRBV3-1 and TRBJ1-4, with no clear D. The CDR3 consists of 14 residues. V lost 1 base to trimming and J lost 11 bases, with 14 bases between them. The germline gives CDR1 LGHDT, CDR2 YNNKEL (reference sequence). CDR3 loop: CASSQVVSASKLFF. As DNA, the CDR3 is TGTGCCAGCAGCCAAGTGGTGTCTGCCAGCAAACTGTTTTTT.